This entry lists 21 T cell receptor beta chains sequenced from one sample in a study of T-cell reconstitution after alpha-beta-depleted transplantation in children. Unique molecular identifiers were incorporated into the prepared TCRbeta library. TCRdb reprocessed the PCR reads with MiXCR, giving one entry per CDR3 protein. The sample carries about 240,000 distinct CDR3 sequences, about a quarter recorded once. The sequenced sample was PBMCs, obtained before TCRalphabeta/CD19-depleted stem cell transplant. All receptors derive from a girl aged 2-15 years with Fanconi anemia, due to receive a stem cell transplant.

This chain connects TRBV27 to TRBJ2-7, with D tentatively TRBD1 or TRBD2 (6 bases each). CDR3 length: 16 residues. The ends were cut back, 3 bases at V and 4 bases at J, with 19 bases in the middle. Germline CDR1 MNHEY, CDR2 SMNVEV (reference sequence). The CDR3 here is CASSFMGGPGVYEQYF. The CDR3 DNA is TGTGCCAGCAGTTTTATGGGGGGCCCAGGGGTATACGAGCAGTACTTC.

This clonotype was observed many times. The rearrangement links TRBV20-1 to TRBJ1-2; D uncertain. The V end was cut by 6 bases, the J end by 0 bases, with 8 bases between. The CDR3 is 12 amino acids. The germline CDR1 and CDR2 sequences are DFQATT and SNEGSKA (reference sequence). This CDR3 reads CSAPGANYGYTF. In nucleotides, the CDR3 is TGCAGTGCCCCTGGGGCTAACTATGGCTACACCTTC.

The genes are TRBV20-1 and TRBJ2-3; 13 bases line up with TRBD2. This CDR3 contains 14 residues. Germline V gene sequence: CDR1 DFQATT, CDR2 SNEGSKA (reference sequence). V dropped 5 bases and J dropped 1; count of bases not matched to a gene: 0. CDR3 protein: CSAGLAGGTDTQYF. In DNA, the CDR3 is TGCAGTGCTGGACTAGCGGGGGGCACAGATACGCAGTATTTT.

The J gene is TRBJ2-1, the V gene TRBV20-1; TRBD2 agrees at 15 bases. V lost 0 bases, J lost 2 bases, and 14 bases stayed unmatched. The CDR3 extends over 21 amino acids. Germline V gives CDR1 DFQATT, CDR2 SNEGSKA (reference sequence). The CDR3: CSARERAVGLAGGRAYNEQFF. CDR3 DNA sequence: TGCAGTGCTAGAGAGAGGGCCGTGGGACTAGCGGGAGGAAGGGCCTACAATGAGCAGTTCTTC.

This clonotype was seen only a few times. The J gene is TRBJ2-7, the V gene TRBV20-1, with D possibly being TRBD1 (6 bases). This CDR3 has 14 residues. Looked up from germline, CDR1 is DFQATT and CDR2 is SNEGSKA (reference sequence). Trimming pared 1 base from V and 3 bases from J, leaving 13 bases between. The CDR3 protein is CSARVSAGVYEQYF. The CDR3 DNA is TGCAGTGCTAGAGTTTCAGCAGGGGTCTACGAGCAGTACTTC.

In this sample, this clonotype turned up many times. This chain connects TRBV7-3 to TRBJ2-1; 8 bases are a match to TRBD2. V lost 3 bases and J lost 10; bases outside the gene matches: 8. The CDR3 is made up of 14 amino acids. Germline V gene data show CDR1 as SGHTA and CDR2 as FQGTGA. CDR3: CASSFQAGDNEQFF. The CDR3 DNA follows: TGTGCCAGCAGCTTCCAAGCGGGAGATAACGAGCAGTTCTTC.

This clonotype was seen at least ten times. The CDR3 is CASSSTELGTQYF. The CDR3 DNA is TGTGCCAGCAGTTCGACAGAGCTAGGGACCCAGTACTTC. The chain combines TRBV12-3 or TRBV12-4 with TRBJ2-5; weak D call: TRBD1 (5 bases). CDR3 length: 13 amino acids. Deletions cut 4 bases from V and 7 bases from J, with 13 bases between.

The chain uses TRBV4-1 and TRBJ2-1, with D maybe TRBD2 (6 bases). The CDR3 length is 16 residues. Germline V gene data show CDR1 as MGHRA and CDR2 as YSYEKL. V gave up 0 bases and J gave up 4 bases, with 13 bases separating them. The chain's CDR3 is CASSQERDRGYNEQFF. In DNA, the CDR3 is TGCGCCAGCAGCCAAGAGAGGGACCGGGGGTACAATGAGCAGTTCTTC.

The rearrangement links TRBV7-2 to TRBJ2-7, with 9 nucleotides matching TRBD2. The V segment lost 5 bases and the J segment 3 bases; nucleotides outside the gene matches: 8. Looked up from germline, CDR1 is SGHTA and CDR2 is FQGNSA. The CDR3 has 15 amino acids. The CDR3 region is CASSRERGVFYEQYF. CDR3 DNA sequence: TGTGCCAGCAGCCGGGAGCGGGGGGTTTTCTACGAGCAGTACTTC.

The table lists this clonotype with many counts. V is TRBV20-1 and J is TRBJ2-5; D not resolved. CDR1 is DFQATT and CDR2 is SNEGSKA in the germline V gene (reference sequence). The CDR3 totals 12 residues. Trimming stripped 3 bases from V and 6 bases from J, with 11 bases between. CDR3 bases: TGCAGTGCTAGTTTCGCAGACCAGACCCAGTACTTC. This gives the protein CSASFADQTQYF.

The rearrangement joins TRBV29-1 to TRBJ2-1, with a weak D call TRBD2 (7 bases). CDR1 is SQVTM, CDR2 ANQGSEA, per germline. The CDR3 covers 11 residues. V gave up 2 bases and J gave up 14 bases, with 13 bases separating them. This chain's CDR3 is CSVERGGWKFF. The CDR3 DNA reads TGCAGCGTTGAAAGGGGGGGGTGGAAGTTCTTC.

This clonotype showed up just a few times. The CDR3 here is CASSQGVDIQYF. CDR3 coding DNA: TGTGCCAGCAGCCAAGGGGTGGACATTCAGTACTTC. The chain links TRBV4-2 to TRBJ2-4, with D unclear. The CDR3 runs 12 residues. Between the trimmed V and J ends, which lost 1 base and 8 bases, there was a span of 6 bases. From germline, CDR1 is LGHNA and CDR2 YNFKEQ.

In its sample, this clonotype was seen many times. The chain has TRBV20-1 and TRBJ2-5, with 9 bases matching TRBD2. The CDR3 contains 14 residues. Losses at the gene ends were 3 bases for V and 4 bases for J; bases not matched to a gene: 6. CDR1 is DFQATT and CDR2 is SNEGSKA in the germline V gene (reference sequence). Written as DNA, the CDR3 is TGCAGTGCTAGGCTAGCGGGAAGACGAGAGACCCAGTACTTC. Amino acid sequence: CSARLAGRRETQYF.

In this sample, this clonotype turned up a few times. This chain connects TRBV21-1 to TRBJ2-6; the tabulated D call, TRBD2, remains unverified against the DNA. TRBV21-1 is described as a pseudogene. The CDR3 sequence is 17 residues long. The CDR3 bases are TGTGCCAGCAGCAAAGGGGGAGATCCCTCTGGGGCCAACGTCCTGACTTTC. Translating it yields CASSKGGDPSGANVLTF.

This clonotype came up many times. The V and J genes are TRBV29-1 and TRBJ2-3; TRBD1 matches at 8 bases. V was pared by 6 bases and J by 4 bases, with 3 bases of the junction left unmatched. The CDR3 runs 12 residues. Germline CDR1 and CDR2: SQVTM and ANQGSEA. As DNA, the CDR3 is TGCAGCGTCGCGACAGGGGCAGATACGCAGTATTTT. It specifies CSVATGADTQYF.

The V gene is TRBV13, the J gene TRBJ1-1; D possibly corresponds to TRBD1 (5 bases). CDR3 length: 14 residues. Trimming removed 3 bases from V and 3 bases from J, with 11 bases in between. Germline V gene sequence: CDR1 PRHDT, CDR2 FYEKMQ (reference sequence). CDR3 coding DNA: TGTGCCAGCAGCTTGGGCAGGGAGGACACTGAAGCTTTCTTT. It codes for CASSLGREDTEAFF. Variable domain in full (rest from reference TRBV13 and TRBJ1-1): AAGVIQSPRHLIKEKRETATLKCYPIPRHDTVYWYQQGPGQDPQFLISFYEKMQSDKGSIPDRFSAQQFSDYHSELNMSSLELGDSALYFCASSLGREDTEAFFGQGTRLTVV.

A single count supports this clonotype. The chain carries TRBV2 and TRBJ2-1, with TRBD2 identical over 14 bases. This CDR3 spans 19 amino acids. Looked up from germline, CDR1 is SNHLY and CDR2 is FYNNEI. J lost 0 bases, V lost 11 bases, and 15 bases had no gene match. The chain's CDR3 is CACCSLGLAGGSSYNEQFF. The CDR3, as DNA: TGTGCCTGCTGTTCCCTCGGACTAGCGGGAGGCAGCTCCTACAATGAGCAGTTCTTC. The whole variable domain, filled in from reference TRBV2 and TRBJ2-1, reads EPEVTQTPSHQVTQMGQEVILRCVPISNHLYFYWYRQILGQKVEFLVSFYNNEISEKSEIFDDQFSVERPDGSNFTLKIRSTKLEDSAMYFCACCSLGLAGGSSYNEQFFGPGTRLTVL.

The chain joins TRBV11-2 to TRBJ2-3; possibly TRBD2 for D (5 bases). The CDR3 loop spans 17 amino acids. Germline values: CDR1 SGHAT, CDR2 FQNNGV. Trimming shortened V by 5 bases and J by 6 bases, and 24 bases separated the two germline ends. The CDR3 nucleotides are TGTGCCAGCAGCCAATGGGCGACGCTAATGATAGCGGATACGCAGTATTTT. Encoded protein: CASSQWATLMIADTQYF.

The table lists this clonotype with a few counts. The CDR3 DNA is TGTGCCAGCAGTCAGACAGGGAGGATGGGCTACACCTTC. Translating it yields CASSQTGRMGYTF. This sequence joins TRBV6-5 and TRBJ1-2, with 7 bases aligning to TRBD1. Trimming at V came to 5 bases and at J to 8 bases, leaving 8 bases not matched to a gene. CDR3 length: 13 amino acids. Germline V lookup: CDR1 MNHEY, CDR2 SVGAGI.

V is TRBV20-1 and J is TRBJ1-1; weak D call: TRBD1 (5 bases). The V and J ends lost 1 base and 3 bases respectively, with 9 bases between them. Germline V gene lookup returns CDR1 DFQATT and CDR2 SNEGSKA (reference sequence). The CDR3 is 13 residues long. CDR3 in amino acids: CSARVGGDTEAFF. CDR3 nucleotides: TGCAGTGCTAGAGTTGGGGGGGACACTGAAGCTTTCTTT.

This clonotype was seen many times. The J gene is TRBJ2-5, the V gene TRBV5-1; D not resolved. Trimming cost V 0 bases and J 3 bases, with 3 bases left between them. CDR1 and CDR2 (germline): SGHRS, YFSETQ. There are 12 residues in the CDR3. The CDR3, as DNA: TGCGCCAGCAGCTTGGCGGAAGAGACCCAGTACTTC. The encoded protein is CASSLAEETQYF.